Below are 5 T cell receptor beta chains sequenced from a single sample in a study of CD8 T cells in ankylosing spondylitis. Study findings and constraints: Blood from ankylosing spondylitis patients appeared to carry a characteristic roughly 8-variant TCR beta motif.

For these TCRs, the target antigens are not known. One entry per CDR3 protein results from TCRdb running MiXCR on the 5' RACE reads. The sample has about 390,000 distinct CDR3 sequences, around 24% seen once. The sequenced sample consisted of blood, either unsorted or a sorted T cell fraction (not recorded which). These receptors all stem from a male donor with ankylosing spondylitis.

The chain couples TRBV5-1 to TRBJ1-4; D is unresolved. V was clipped by 3 bases and J by 0 bases, with 6 bases between them. CDR1 is SGHRS, CDR2 YFSETQ, per germline. CDR3 length: 14 residues. The CDR3, as DNA: TGCGCCAGCAGCTCAGAAGCAACTAATGAAAAACTGTTTTTT. Its translation: CASSSEATNEKLFF.

This clonotype has only a few counts. The CDR3 DNA sequence: TGTGCCAGCAGCTCCCGGTGGGTCTCTGGAAACACCATATATTTT. Residues: CASSSRWVSGNTIYF. The chain couples TRBV7-2 to TRBJ1-3; no firm D call. The CDR3 runs to 15 residues. Germline CDR1 and CDR2: SGHTA and FQGNSA. Trimming removed 4 bases from V and 0 bases from J, with 10 bases in between.

The count of this clonotype is one. The V and J genes are TRBV12-3 or TRBV12-4 and TRBJ2-1; D gene ambiguous. The ends were cut back, 7 bases at V and 4 bases at J, with 11 bases in the middle. The CDR3 totals 13 residues. DNA for the CDR3: TGTGCCAGCATAGGTGCCTTTTACAATGAGCAGTTCTTC. Its protein is CASIGAFYNEQFF.

This clonotype occurred a few times. This chain connects TRBV4-3 to TRBJ2-2; D perhaps matches TRBD2 (6 bases). The length of the CDR3 is 20 residues. The germline gives CDR1 LGHNA, CDR2 YSLEER. Trimming stripped 0 bases from V and 0 bases from J, with 20 bases between. CDR3 protein: CASSQDYARRGIANTGELFF. For the CDR3, the DNA is TGCGCCAGCAGCCAAGATTACGCTCGACGCGGGATAGCGAACACCGGGGAGCTGTTTTTT.

The genes are TRBV5-1 and TRBJ1-4; D is uncertain. Germline loops: CDR1 SGHRS, CDR2 YFSETQ. There are 14 residues in the CDR3. The germline V and J ends were trimmed by 1 base and 4 bases, with 8 bases remaining between them. CDR3 in amino acids: CASSLSRGNEKLFF. As DNA, the CDR3 is TGCGCCAGCAGCTTGTCCCGGGGTAATGAAAAACTGTTTTTT.